This T cell receptor (beta chain) was sequenced during a study of response to subunit inactivated influenza vaccine. General study findings and limits: Researchers suggested that each seasonal influenza vaccination recruits few new T cells.

This clonotype showed up just a few times. Its antigen is unknown. V shed 0 bases and J shed 0 bases, with 9 bases lying between them. CDR3 length: 16 residues. Germline values: CDR1 LGHNA, CDR2 YNFKEQ. TCRdb used MiXCR to reprocess the RT-PCR reads, holding one entry per CDR3 protein. The table shows about 520,000 distinct CDR3 sequences, with 7.2% occurring only once. The genes are TRBV4-2 and TRBJ1-3, with no clear D. The sequence was collected from a man in his fifties or sixties who received an inactivated influenza vaccine. This specimen was PBMCs from blood, taken 23 to 25 months after vaccination. The CDR3 nucleotides are TGTGCCAGCAGCCAAGACCGAGGCAACTCTGGAAACACCATATATTTT. Its translation: CASSQDRGNSGNTIYF.